One and the same sample provided the 16 T cell receptor beta chains below, sequenced in a study of blood T cell repertoires in COVID-19. The method was immunoSEQ multiplex PCR; TCRdb's version includes in-frame clones alone and lacks a portion of them. The sample has 500,000 or so clones; roughly 87% are singletons. Sequenced: PBMCs or T cells enriched from blood (not recorded which). The receptors come from a woman between 18 and 30 years old who had recovered from COVID-19.

About this clone: At the DNA level, this CDR3 is encoded by other sequences in the same sample as well. The V and J genes are TRBV2 and TRBJ1-1; 7 bases fit TRBD1. Germline CDR1 is SNHLY and CDR2 is FYNNEI. This CDR3 contains 13 residues. Trimming took 6 bases from V and 4 from J; bases not matched to a gene: 5. CDR3 DNA: TGTGCCAGCAGCCGACAGGGCGGCACTGAAGCTTTCTTT. It encodes CASSRQGGTEAFF.

The chain is built from TRBV25-1 and TRBJ2-2; maybe TRBD2 (6 bases). The CDR3 totals 13 residues. CDR1 is MGHDK, CDR2 SYGVNS, per germline. V lost 6 bases, J lost 6 bases, and 11 bases lay in between. CDR3 sequence (DNA): TGTGCCAGCAGAAGAGGGGAGGCCGGGGAGCTGTTTTTT. Protein: CASRRGEAGELFF.

This clone was recorded a few times. The CDR3 sequence is CASSESFRVGTGVYEQYF. CDR3 bases: TGTGCCAGCAGTGAGTCATTCCGCGTAGGGACAGGCGTCTACGAGCAGTACTTC. J is TRBJ2-7 and V is TRBV6-1, with TRBD1 matching over 8 bases. The CDR3 is 18 residues long. V shed 3 bases and J 3 bases; nucleotides not matched to a gene: 16. The germline V gene has CDR1 MNHNS and CDR2 SASEGT.

This chain uses TRBV2 with TRBJ1-4, with D possibly TRBD1 on 5 matching bases. With 9 bases removed from V and 8 bases from J, the gap between germline ends came to 16 bases. Looked up from germline, CDR1 is SNHLY and CDR2 is FYNNEI. The CDR3 consists of 13 residues. CDR3 amino acids: CASLEGSEEKLFF. The CDR3 DNA is TGTGCCAGTCTGGAGGGGTCGGAAGAAAAACTGTTTTTT.

The gene calls are TRBV11-2 and TRBJ1-1; D uncertain. Germline CDR1 SGHAT, CDR2 FQNNGV. The CDR3 spans 14 residues. The V end was cut by 5 bases, the J end by 5 bases, with 15 bases between. The CDR3 region is CASSPGSIRTEAFF. CDR3 sequence (DNA): TGTGCCAGCAGCCCCGGGTCTATTCGGACTGAAGCTTTCTTT.

The chain couples TRBV29-1 to TRBJ1-1; 7 bases fit TRBD1. The CDR3 length is 13 residues. Germline V gives CDR1 SQVTM, CDR2 ANQGSEA. The J segment lost 1 base and the V segment lost 7 bases, leaving 6 bases of the junction unmatched. This CDR3 reads CSAPGQTNTEAFF. The CDR3 DNA reads TGCAGCGCCCCGGGACAGACGAACACTGAAGCTTTCTTT. The full variable domain, with the rest looked up from reference TRBV29-1 and TRBJ1-1, is SAVISQKPSRDICQRGTSLTIQCQVDSQVTMMFWYRQQPGQSLTLIATANQGSEATYESGFVIDKFPISRPNLTFSTLTVSNMSPEDSSIYLCSAPGQTNTEAFFGQGTRLTVV.

The CDR3 DNA is TGTGCCAGTACCCAGGGGTGGCGGGGGGGCCGTGACGGGGAGCTGTTTTTT. Amino acid sequence: CASTQGWRGGRDGELFF. This chain uses TRBV19 with TRBJ2-2, with 9 bases that match TRBD2. Germline lookup yields CDR1 LNHDA and CDR2 SQIVND (reference sequence). The CDR3 consists of 17 residues. J was trimmed by 7 bases and V by 7 bases; bases with no gene match: 16. Full variable domain (missing parts from reference TRBV19 and TRBJ2-2): DGGITQSPKYLFRKEGQNVTLSCEQNLNHDAMYWYRQDPGQGLRLIYYSQIVNDFQKGDIAEGYSVSREKKESFPLTVTSAQKNPTAFYLCASTQGWRGGRDGELFFGEGSRLTVL.

This clone showed up just once. This sequence joins TRBV10-1 and TRBJ2-1, with 10 nucleotides matching TRBD1. The CDR3 has 13 amino acids. V was clipped by 7 bases and J by 6 bases; unmatched bases: 3. Per germline, CDR1 WNHNN and CDR2 SYGVQD (reference sequence). The CDR3 region is CASTRDRGNEQFF. For the CDR3, the DNA is TGCGCCAGCACTAGGGACAGGGGCAATGAGCAGTTCTTC.

Comment on this clone: Other DNA sequences within the sample encode an identical CDR3. The V call is TRBV9, the J call TRBJ1-1; no reliable D call. The CDR3 consists of 12 residues. The germline V gene has CDR1 SGDLS and CDR2 YYNGEE. V lost 3 bases and J 2 bases, leaving 5 bases between the germline ends. The CDR3 protein is CASSAGNTEAFF. Here the CDR3 DNA reads TGTGCCAGCAGCGCAGGTAACACTGAAGCTTTCTTT.

The genes are TRBV5-1 and TRBJ1-1; weak D call: TRBD1 (6 bases). Trimming stripped 5 bases from V and 0 bases from J, with 20 bases between. Germline CDR1 and CDR2: SGHRS and YFSETQ. This CDR3 has 17 amino acids. DNA for the CDR3: TGCGCCAGCAGAAAAGGACAGCCGAACCTTTTGAACACTGAAGCTTTCTTT. Its protein is CASRKGQPNLLNTEAFF. Together with reference TRBV5-1 and TRBJ1-1, the CDR3 gives the full variable domain: KAGVTQTPRYLIKTRGQQVTLSCSPISGHRSVSWYQQTPGQGLQFLFEYFSETQRNKGNFPGRFSGRQFSNSRSEMNVSTLELGDSALYLCASRKGQPNLLNTEAFFGQGTRLTVV.

The J gene is TRBJ1-1, the V gene TRBV7-9; 7 positions match TRBD1. From germline, CDR1 is SEHNR and CDR2 FQNEAQ (reference sequence). V shed 4 bases, J shed 7 bases, and the junction held 6 bases outside the gene matches. The CDR3 is 13 residues long. The CDR3 region has the DNA TGTGCCAGCAGCTCATACGGACAGGATGAAGCTTTCTTT. Protein product: CASSSYGQDEAFF.

The genes are TRBV9 and TRBJ2-1, with 9 nucleotides matching TRBD2. Germline CDR1 SGDLS, CDR2 YYNGEE. V was pared by 2 bases and J by 5 bases, with 2 bases of the junction left unmatched. The CDR3 length is 14 residues. The CDR3 protein is CASSVASGDNEQFF. CDR3 DNA: TGTGCCAGCAGCGTGGCTAGCGGGGACAATGAGCAGTTCTTC.

The V call is TRBV10-2, the J call TRBJ1-2; D gene ambiguous. The V end lost 0 bases, the J end lost 7 bases, and 12 bases lay between the germline ends. The CDR3 totals 14 residues. In germline, CDR1 is WSHSY, CDR2 SAAADI. CDR3 bases: TGCGCCAGCAGTGAGTCGGAGGGAGTACGTGGCTACACCTTC. Translating gives CASSESEGVRGYTF.

This chain connects TRBV13 to TRBJ2-7, with 7 nucleotides matching TRBD1. Trimming at V came to 4 bases and at J to 2 bases, leaving 8 bases not matched to a gene. The CDR3 extends over 15 amino acids. Germline CDR1 is PRHDT and CDR2 is FYEKMQ (reference sequence). DNA of the CDR3: TGTGCCAGCAGCTCCGGGACAGCCCCTACCTACGAGCAGTACTTC. Translating gives CASSSGTAPTYEQYF.

This clone has only one observation. The V gene is TRBV5-1, the J gene TRBJ2-5, with D possibly TRBD1 on 6 matching bases. V lost 0 bases and J lost 4, with 13 bases in between. The CDR3 sequence is 15 residues long. The germline V gene has CDR1 SGHRS and CDR2 YFSETQ. DNA for the CDR3: TGCGCCAGCAGCTTGGCAGTGGGGGCCCCAGAGACCCAGTACTTC. Its translation is CASSLAVGAPETQYF.

The J gene is TRBJ1-2, the V gene TRBV3-1 (or the pseudogene TRBV3-2); 9 nucleotides agree with TRBD1. Per the germline V gene, CDR1 is LGHDT and CDR2 is YNNKEL (reference sequence). This CDR3 has 15 residues. V lost 4 bases, J lost 5 bases, and 8 bases stayed unmatched. CDR3 DNA: TGTGCCAGCAGCCCGAGGGACAGGGTAGAATATGGCTACACCTTC. This gives the protein CASSPRDRVEYGYTF.